This TCR beta chain was sequenced in a study of CD8 T cells in Susac syndrome. The RNA input was roughly 0.45 to 1 ug, and it was reverse transcribed with random hexamers. TCR beta CDR3 was amplified by immunoSEQ covering 54 Vbeta and 13 Jbeta. In TCRdb, the immunoSEQ multiplex PCR reads were re-called with MiXCR into one record per CDR3 protein. The sample holds 150,000 to 200,000 distinct CDR3 sequences, under 95% seen once. Trimming removed 7 bases from V and 4 bases from J; junction bases left unmatched: 11. CDR3 length equals 15 residues. Germline V gene lookup returns CDR1 KGHSY and CDR2 FQNENV.

This chain uses TRBV16 with TRBJ2-3, with 7 bases that match TRBD1. Sequenced: CD4+ T cells from PBMCs. This TCR derives from a human donor in good health. CDR3 amino acids: CASNRRTGGADTQYF. CDR3 sequence (DNA): TGTGCCAGCAACCGAAGGACAGGTGGGGCAGATACGCAGTATTTT.